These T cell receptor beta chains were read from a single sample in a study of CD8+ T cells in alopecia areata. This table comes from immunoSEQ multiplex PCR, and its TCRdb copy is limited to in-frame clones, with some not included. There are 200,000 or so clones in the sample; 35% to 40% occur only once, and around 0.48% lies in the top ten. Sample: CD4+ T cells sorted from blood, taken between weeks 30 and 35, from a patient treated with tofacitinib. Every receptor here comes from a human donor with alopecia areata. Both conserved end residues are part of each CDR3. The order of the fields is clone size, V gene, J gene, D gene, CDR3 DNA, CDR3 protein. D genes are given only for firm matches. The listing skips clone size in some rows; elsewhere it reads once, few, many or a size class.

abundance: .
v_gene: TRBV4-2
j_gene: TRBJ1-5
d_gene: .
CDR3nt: TGTGCCAGCAGCCAAGATCGTCCTAATCAGCCCCAGCATTTT
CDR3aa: CASSQDRPNQPQHF

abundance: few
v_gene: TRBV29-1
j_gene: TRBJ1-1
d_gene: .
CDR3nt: TGCAGCGCGGGACAAGTGAACACTGAAGCTTTCTTT
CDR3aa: CSAGQVNTEAFF

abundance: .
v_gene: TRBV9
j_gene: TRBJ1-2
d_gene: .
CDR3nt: TGTGCCAGCAGCGTAGTAGGAGGGCCGGGCTACACCTTC
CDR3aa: CASSVVGGPGYTF

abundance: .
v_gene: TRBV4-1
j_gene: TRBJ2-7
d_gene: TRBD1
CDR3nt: TGCGCCAGCAGCCAAGACGCTCAGGGGGCCTCCTACGAGCAGTACTTC
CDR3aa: CASSQDAQGASYEQYF

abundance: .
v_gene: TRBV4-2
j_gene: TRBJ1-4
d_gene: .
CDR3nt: TGTGCCAGCAGCCAAGGAGGTGGGGTTACTAATGAAAAACTGTTTTTT
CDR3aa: CASSQGGGVTNEKLFF

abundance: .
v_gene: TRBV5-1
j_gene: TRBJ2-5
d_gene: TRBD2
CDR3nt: TGCGCCAGCAGACCCGGGACTAGCGGTGAGACCCAGTACTTC
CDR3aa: CASRPGTSGETQYF

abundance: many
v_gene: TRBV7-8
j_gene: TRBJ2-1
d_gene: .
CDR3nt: TGTGCCAGCAGCTTAGGGACATACAATGAGCAGTTCTTC
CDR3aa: CASSLGTYNEQFF

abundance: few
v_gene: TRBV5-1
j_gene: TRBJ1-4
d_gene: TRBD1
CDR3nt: TGCGCCAGCAGCCTGCAGGGGGCGATGGATGAAAAACTGTTTTTT
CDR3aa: CASSLQGAMDEKLFF

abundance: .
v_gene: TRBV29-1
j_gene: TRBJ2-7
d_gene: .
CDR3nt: TGCAGCGTTAGTAAGGGAATGACTTCCTACGAGCAGTACTTC
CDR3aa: CSVSKGMTSYEQYF

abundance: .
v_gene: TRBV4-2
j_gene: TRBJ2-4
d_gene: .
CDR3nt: TGTGCCAGCAGCCAAGGGGGGACGGGGAACATTCAGTACTTC
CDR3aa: CASSQGGTGNIQYF

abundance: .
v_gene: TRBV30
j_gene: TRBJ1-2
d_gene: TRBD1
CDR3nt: TGTGCCTGGAGTGTAGGGACAGGGGGCTACACCTTC
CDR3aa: CAWSVGTGGYTF

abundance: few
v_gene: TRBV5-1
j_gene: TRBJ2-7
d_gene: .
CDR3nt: TGCGCCAGCAGCTCAGATTCGAGGTACTACGAGCAGTACTTC
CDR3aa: CASSSDSRYYEQYF

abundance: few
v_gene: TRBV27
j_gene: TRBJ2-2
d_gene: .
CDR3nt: TGTGCCAGCAGTTCAACAGGAATATTCGGCAACACCGGGGAGCTGTTTTTT
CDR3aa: CASSSTGIFGNTGELFF

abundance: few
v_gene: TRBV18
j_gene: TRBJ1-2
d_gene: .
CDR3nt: TGTGCCAGCTCACCTCCTTCCAGGGGCAACTATGGCTACACCTTC
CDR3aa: CASSPPSRGNYGYTF

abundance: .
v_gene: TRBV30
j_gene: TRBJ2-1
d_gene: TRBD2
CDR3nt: TGTGCCTGGAAATCGGGACTAGCGGAGGGCAATGAGCAGTTCTTC
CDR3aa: CAWKSGLAEGNEQFF

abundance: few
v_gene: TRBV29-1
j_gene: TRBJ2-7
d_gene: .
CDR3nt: TGCAGCGTTAAGACGCTCGCGGCCTACGAGCAGTACTTC
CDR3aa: CSVKTLAAYEQYF

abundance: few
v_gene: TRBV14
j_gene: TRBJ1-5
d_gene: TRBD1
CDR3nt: TGTGCCAGCAGCCCGCAGGGGGCGGGTCAGCCCCAGCATTTT
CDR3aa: CASSPQGAGQPQHF

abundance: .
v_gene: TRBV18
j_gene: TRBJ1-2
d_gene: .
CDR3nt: TGTGCCAGCTCACCGGACGGGACCTATGGCTACACCTTC
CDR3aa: CASSPDGTYGYTF

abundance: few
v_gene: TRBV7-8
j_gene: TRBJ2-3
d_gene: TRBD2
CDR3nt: TGTGCCAGCAGCTTCGGGGGGAGAGGGACAGATACGCAGTATTTT
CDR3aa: CASSFGGRGTDTQYF

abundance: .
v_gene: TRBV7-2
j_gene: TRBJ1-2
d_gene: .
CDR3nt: TGTGCCAGCAGCCCTCGGGGGGGGGACTATGGCTACACCTTC
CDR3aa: CASSPRGGDYGYTF

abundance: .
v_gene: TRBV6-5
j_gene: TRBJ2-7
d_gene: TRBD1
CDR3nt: TGTGCCAGCAGTTACTCCTGGCAGGGGGCAGGATACGAGCAGTACTTC
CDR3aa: CASSYSWQGAGYEQYF

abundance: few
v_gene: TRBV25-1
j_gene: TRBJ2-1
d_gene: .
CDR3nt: TGTGCCAGCAGCCCCTTGGGCAATGAGCAGTTCTTC
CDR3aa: CASSPLGNEQFF

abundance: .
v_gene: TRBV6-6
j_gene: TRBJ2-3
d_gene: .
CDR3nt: TGTGCCACTTCCCTGCGGGAATTCACAGATACGCAGTATTTT
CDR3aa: CATSLREFTDTQYF

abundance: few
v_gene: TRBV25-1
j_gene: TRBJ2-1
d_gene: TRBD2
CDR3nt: TGTGCCAGCAGTGCAAGCGGGAGCTCCTACAATGAGCAGTTCTTC
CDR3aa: CASSASGSSYNEQFF

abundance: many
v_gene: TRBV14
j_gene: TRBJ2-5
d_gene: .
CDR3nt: TGTGCCAGCTCTCTTAATAGGGAGTACCAAGAGACCCAGTACTTC
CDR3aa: CASSLNREYQETQYF

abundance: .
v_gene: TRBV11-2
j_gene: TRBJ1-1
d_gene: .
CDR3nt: TGTGCCAGCAGCTTTCAGCCCCTGCGGAACACTGAAGCTTTCTTT
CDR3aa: CASSFQPLRNTEAFF

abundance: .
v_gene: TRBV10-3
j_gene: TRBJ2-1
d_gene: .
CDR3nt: TGTGCCATCAGTGAGTCAGAGTACAATGAGCAGTTCTTC
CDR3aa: CAISESEYNEQFF

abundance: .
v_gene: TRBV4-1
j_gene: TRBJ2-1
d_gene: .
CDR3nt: TGCGCCAGCAGCCAAGGCCCCCTAGCCGATGAGCAGTTCTTC
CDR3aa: CASSQGPLADEQFF

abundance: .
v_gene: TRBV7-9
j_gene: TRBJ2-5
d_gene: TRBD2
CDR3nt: TGTGCCAGCAGCTCGAAGCCGCGGGAGCAGTACTTC
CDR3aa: CASSSKPREQYF

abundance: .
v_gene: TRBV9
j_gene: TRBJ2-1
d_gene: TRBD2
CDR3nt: TGTGCCAGCAGCGTGACTAGCGGGGGTAATGAGCAGTTCTTC
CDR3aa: CASSVTSGGNEQFF

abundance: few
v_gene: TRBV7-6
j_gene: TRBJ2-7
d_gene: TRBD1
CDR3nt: TGTGCCAGCAGCCCGCAGCCACAGGGGGCCTACGAGCAGTACTTC
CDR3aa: CASSPQPQGAYEQYF

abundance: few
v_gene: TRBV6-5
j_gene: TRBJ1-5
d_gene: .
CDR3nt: TGTGCCAGCAGTTACTCAGGGAAGGACAATCAGCCCCAGCATTTT
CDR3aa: CASSYSGKDNQPQHF

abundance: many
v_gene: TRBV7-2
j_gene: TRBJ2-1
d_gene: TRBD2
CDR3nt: TGTGCCAGCAGCTCACCTAGCGGGAGACTCGGGAATGAGCAGTTCTTC
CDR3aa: CASSSPSGRLGNEQFF

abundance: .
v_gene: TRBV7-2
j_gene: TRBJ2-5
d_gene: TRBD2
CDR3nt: TGTGCCAGCAGCCCGAGACTAGCGGGAGGAAGAGAGACCCAGTACTTC
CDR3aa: CASSPRLAGGRETQYF

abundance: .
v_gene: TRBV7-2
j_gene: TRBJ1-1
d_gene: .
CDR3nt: TGTGCCAGCAGCTTAGCGAGGTACACTGAAGCTTTCTTT
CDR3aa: CASSLARYTEAFF

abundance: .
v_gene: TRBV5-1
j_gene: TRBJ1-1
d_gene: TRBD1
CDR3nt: TGCGCCAGCAGCCCGACAGGGATCCGAGACACTGAAGCTTTCTTT
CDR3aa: CASSPTGIRDTEAFF

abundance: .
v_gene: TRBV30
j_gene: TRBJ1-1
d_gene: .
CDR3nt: TGTGCCTGGAACAGGATGGGGACTGAAGCTTTCTTT
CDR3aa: CAWNRMGTEAFF

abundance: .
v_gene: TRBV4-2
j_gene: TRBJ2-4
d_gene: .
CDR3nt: TGTGCCAGCAGCCAAGTCAGCCAGGGAGAAAACATTCAGTACTTC
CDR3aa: CASSQVSQGENIQYF

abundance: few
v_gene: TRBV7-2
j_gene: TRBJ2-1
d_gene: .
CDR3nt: TGTGCCAGCAGGCGAGGTTCACTCAGAAACAATGAGCAGTTCTTC
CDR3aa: CASRRGSLRNNEQFF

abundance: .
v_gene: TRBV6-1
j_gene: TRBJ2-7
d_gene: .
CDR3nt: TGTGCCAGCAGTGAAGGGGGGGCAAAGGATTACGAGCAGTACTTC
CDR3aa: CASSEGGAKDYEQYF

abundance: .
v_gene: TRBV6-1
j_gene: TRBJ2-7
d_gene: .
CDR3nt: TGTGCCAGCAAACCCGACCCACCCTACGAGCAGTACTTC
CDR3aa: CASKPDPPYEQYF

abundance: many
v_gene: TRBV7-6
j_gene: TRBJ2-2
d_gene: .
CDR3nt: TGTGCCAGCAGCTTACAGGGTAATGGCGGGGAGCTGTTTTTT
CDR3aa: CASSLQGNGGELFF

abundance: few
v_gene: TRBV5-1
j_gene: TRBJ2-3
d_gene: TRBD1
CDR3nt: TGCGCCAGCAGCTTGATGACAGGGGGTATTGCAGATACGCAGTATTTT
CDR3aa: CASSLMTGGIADTQYF

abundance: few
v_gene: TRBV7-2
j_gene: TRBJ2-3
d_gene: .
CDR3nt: TGTGCCAGCAGCTTGCTCGGAACCGGGGGCACAGATACGCAGTATTTT
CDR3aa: CASSLLGTGGTDTQYF

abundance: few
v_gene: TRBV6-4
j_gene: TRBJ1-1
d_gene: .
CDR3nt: TGTGCCAGCACCAAAAGAGAAGACCCGACAAGGAACACTGAAGCTTTCTTT
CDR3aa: CASTKREDPTRNTEAFF